These 18 T cell receptor beta chains were sequenced from one sample in a study of regulatory T cells in long-lasting Graves disease. This sample's time point: persistent/refractory GD, antithyroid drugs over 5 years with positive TRAb. Isolated PBMC RNA provided the starting material for the TCR library. Arm-PCR of CDR3 regions with iRepertoire HTBI primers generated TCR beta libraries. TCRdb independently ran MiXCR on the multiplex PCR reads; one entry per CDR3 protein. This sample has more than 650,000 distinct CDR3 sequences, with approximately 31% found just once. Specimen: peripheral blood mononuclear cells (PBMCs), collected when the disease was refractory, from a patient treated with antithyroid drugs. The receptors were sampled from a female donor with Graves disease.

This clonotype turned up a few times. This rearrangement joins TRBV6-5 to TRBJ1-6; TRBD1 matches 10 bases. The CDR3 is 15 amino acids. Germline CDR1 is MNHEY and CDR2 is SVGAGI. Unmatched junction bases numbered 5, after V lost 2 bases and J lost 10 bases. The CDR3 DNA is TGTGCCAGCAGTTACCGGACAGGGGGGGGATCACCCCTCCACTTT. Protein sequence: CASSYRTGGGSPLHF.

The J gene is TRBJ2-4, the V gene TRBV5-1; D possibly matches TRBD1 or TRBD2 (6 bases each). Per germline, CDR1 SGHRS and CDR2 YFSETQ. The CDR3 extends over 15 amino acids. Between the trimmed V and J ends, which lost 4 bases and 3 bases, there was a span of 14 bases. CDR3 DNA sequence: TGCGCCAGCAGCATGGAACAGGGAGGCAAAAACATTCAGTACTTC. Translation gives CASSMEQGGKNIQYF.

This clonotype was counted between two and nine times. This chain uses TRBV28 with TRBJ1-6, with no clear D. This CDR3 contains 15 residues. The V and J ends lost 4 bases and 9 bases respectively, with 16 bases between them. Germline V gene sequence: CDR1 MDHEN, CDR2 SYDVKM. The CDR3 loop is CASSYSTGSGSPLHF. The CDR3 region has the DNA TGTGCCAGCAGTTACTCAACTGGGTCGGGTTCACCCCTCCACTTT.

The rearrangement uses TRBV15 and TRBJ1-1; D is perhaps TRBD1 (5 bases). This CDR3 is 13 amino acids long. Germline CDR1 reads LNHNV; CDR2 reads YYDKDF (reference sequence). V was trimmed by 2 bases and J by 5 bases, leaving 9 bases between them. Written as DNA, the CDR3 is TGTGCCACCAGCAGAAGCGAGGGGACTGAAGCTTTCTTT. Translated: CATSRSEGTEAFF.

The chain links TRBV5-1 to TRBJ2-5; D possibly uses TRBD1 or TRBD2 (5 bases each). CDR3 size: 15 residues. V was trimmed by 4 bases and J by 3 bases, leaving 16 bases between them. CDR1 is SGHRS and CDR2 is YFSETQ in the germline V gene. For the CDR3, the DNA is TGCGCCAGCAGCACCGGACGGGGCCGGGAAGAGACCCAGTACTTC. This codes for CASSTGRGREETQYF.

The chain carries TRBV19 and TRBJ1-5; D gene ambiguous. The CDR3 sequence is 14 residues long. Trimming took off 5 bases at V and 0 bases at J, with 8 bases between the two ends. Germline assignment: CDR1 LNHDA and CDR2 SQIVND (reference sequence). The CDR3 DNA is TGTGCCAGTAGTTCACAGTCTAGCAATCAGCCCCAGCATTTT. It yields the protein CASSSQSSNQPQHF. Using reference TRBV19 and TRBJ1-5 for the parts outside the CDR3, the full variable domain is DGGITQSPKYLFRKEGQNVTLSCEQNLNHDAMYWYRQDPGQGLRLIYYSQIVNDFQKGDIAEGYSVSREKKESFPLTVTSAQKNPTAFYLCASSSQSSNQPQHFGDGTRLSIL.

The chain has TRBV18 and TRBJ1-5; no reliable D call. There are 13 residues in the CDR3. The germline gives CDR1 KGHSH, CDR2 LQKENI. The V and J ends lost 3 bases and 5 bases respectively, with 8 bases between them. CDR3 loop: CASSPNLYQPQHF. The CDR3 DNA sequence: TGTGCCAGCTCACCTAACTTATATCAGCCCCAGCATTTT.

This chain connects TRBV11-2 to TRBJ2-7; possibly TRBD1 for D (5 bases). Trimming pared 0 bases from V and 2 bases from J, leaving 11 bases between. CDR1 SGHAT and CDR2 FQNNGV come from the germline V gene. The CDR3 contains 15 residues. The CDR3 sequence: CASSLEASGPYEQYF. The DNA for the CDR3 is TGTGCCAGCAGCTTAGAGGCCTCAGGGCCCTACGAGCAGTACTTC.

The gene calls are TRBV5-1 and TRBJ2-2, with 13 bases fitting TRBD2. The length of the CDR3 is 18 residues. CDR1 SGHRS and CDR2 YFSETQ come from the germline V gene. V lost 2 bases to trimming and J lost 0 bases; unmatched junction nucleotides: 4. The CDR3 DNA is TGCGCCAGCAGCTTCGGACTAGCGGGAGACGCGAACACCGGGGAGCTGTTTTTT. Translated, it gives CASSFGLAGDANTGELFF.

J is TRBJ1-2 and V is TRBV28; D is undetermined. V was shortened by 8 bases and J by 4 bases, with 14 bases between the two germline ends. Germline values: CDR1 MDHEN, CDR2 SYDVKM. The CDR3 covers 13 residues. This CDR3 reads CASGSPGIYGYTF. Written as DNA, the CDR3 is TGTGCCAGCGGTTCCCCAGGAATCTATGGCTACACCTTC.

The chain links TRBV5-4 to TRBJ1-1, with 9 bases identical to TRBD1. CDR1 and CDR2 from the germline V gene are SGHNT and YYREEE (reference sequence). The CDR3 runs to 15 residues. V was clipped by 6 bases and J by 5 bases; unmatched bases: 11. CDR3 residues: CASNPQGARMTEAFF. DNA of the CDR3: TGTGCCAGCAACCCACAGGGGGCGCGTATGACTGAAGCTTTCTTT.

This clonotype was picked up a small number of times. The rearrangement uses TRBV7-9 and TRBJ1-2; the match to TRBD1 covers 10 bases. The CDR3 covers 14 residues. The junction had 5 bases not matched to a gene; V was cut back by 4 bases and J by 6 bases. Germline V CDR1 and CDR2: SEHNR, FQNEAQ (reference sequence). Here the CDR3 DNA reads TGTGCCAGCAGCTCCGGGACAGGGGTAGATGGCTACACCTTC. This translates into CASSSGTGVDGYTF.

The genes are TRBV4-1 and TRBJ2-7; D is unclear. The CDR3 covers 17 residues. CDR1 and CDR2 (germline): MGHRA, YSYEKL. The V and J ends lost 0 bases and 0 bases respectively, with 15 bases between them. The CDR3 protein is CASSQDGRIESSYEQYF. CDR3 nucleotides: TGCGCCAGCAGCCAAGATGGGCGGATAGAAAGCTCCTACGAGCAGTACTTC.

Note on this clonotype: A clone one base away is much larger, so this may be a read error. The V and J genes are TRBV2 and TRBJ1-4; D unclear. The germline gives CDR1 SNHLY, CDR2 FYNNEI. The V gene lost 7 bases and the J gene lost 8 bases, with 11 bases spanning the gap. This CDR3 contains 12 residues. In DNA, the CDR3 is TGTGCCAGCAATGATATCTGGGAAAAACTGTTTTTT. Its protein is CASNDIWEKLFF.

The chain combines TRBV6-5 with TRBJ2-4, with TRBD1 matching over 7 bases. The CDR3 is 14 residues long. Per germline, CDR1 MNHEY and CDR2 SVGAGI. V lost 4 bases, J lost 1 base, and 1 base stayed unmatched. As DNA, the CDR3 is TGTGCCAGCAGTTTCAGGGGGGCCAAAAACATTCAGTACTTC. It yields the protein CASSFRGAKNIQYF.

This clonotype was observed a few times. This chain uses TRBV20-1 with TRBJ1-2, with 9 bases lining up with TRBD1. Trimming removed 6 bases from V and 1 base from J; junction bases left unmatched: 6. The germline V gene has CDR1 DFQATT and CDR2 SNEGSKA (reference sequence). The CDR3 sequence is 14 residues long. The CDR3 region has the DNA TGCAGTGCCCATGGGACAGGGATTAACTATGGCTACACCTTC. Translating it yields CSAHGTGINYGYTF.

In this sample, this clonotype turned up a few times. The rearrangement links TRBV11-2 to TRBJ1-3, with D possibly TRBD1 on 6 matching bases. Trimming took 0 bases from V and 6 from J, leaving 12 bases between them. The germline V gene encodes CDR1 SGHAT and CDR2 FQNNGV. This CDR3 contains 15 residues. In DNA, the CDR3 is TGTGCCAGCAGCTTAGACCCGGGACATATAAACACCATATATTTT. This gives the protein CASSLDPGHINTIYF. The full variable domain, its missing parts supplied by reference TRBV11-2 and TRBJ1-3, is EAGVAQSPRYKIIEKRQSVAFWCNPISGHATLYWYQQILGQGPKLLIQFQNNGVVDDSQLPKDRFSAERLKGVDSTLKIQPAKLEDSAVYLCASSLDPGHINTIYFGEGSWLTVV.

This clonotype has a handful of counts. CDR3 amino acids: CASSLNLGRTSSYEQYF. As DNA, the CDR3 is TGTGCCAGCAGTCTCAATTTAGGGCGGACTAGCTCCTACGAGCAGTACTTC. The chain recombines TRBV28 with TRBJ2-7; the match to TRBD2 covers 7 bases. The CDR3 is 17 amino acids. The germline gives CDR1 MDHEN, CDR2 SYDVKM. V lost 5 bases to trimming and J lost 0 bases; unmatched junction nucleotides: 13.